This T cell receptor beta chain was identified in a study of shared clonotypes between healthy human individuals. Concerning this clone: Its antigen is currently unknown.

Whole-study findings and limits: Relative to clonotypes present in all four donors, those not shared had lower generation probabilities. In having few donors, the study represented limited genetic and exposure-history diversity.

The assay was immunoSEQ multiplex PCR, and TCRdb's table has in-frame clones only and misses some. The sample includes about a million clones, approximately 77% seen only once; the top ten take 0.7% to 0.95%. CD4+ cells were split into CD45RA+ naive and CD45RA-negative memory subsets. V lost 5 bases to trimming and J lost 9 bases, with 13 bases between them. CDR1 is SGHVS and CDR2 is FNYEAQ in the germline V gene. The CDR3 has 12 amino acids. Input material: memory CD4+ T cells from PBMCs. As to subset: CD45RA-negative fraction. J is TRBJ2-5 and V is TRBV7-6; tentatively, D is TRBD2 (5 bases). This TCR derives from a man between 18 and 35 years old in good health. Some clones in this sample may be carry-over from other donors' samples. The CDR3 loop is CASSPFERAQYF. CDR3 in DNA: TGTGCCAGCAGCCCCTTTGAGAGGGCCCAGTACTTC.